This is a list of T cell receptor beta chains from one sample in a study of CXCR3-negative and CXCR3-positive naive CD8 T cells. TCRdb re-called the 5' RACE reads, yielding one record per CDR3 amino acid sequence without DNA. Its listing shows 100,000 to 150,000 distinct CDR3 sequences. The sequenced sample consisted of naive CXCR3- CD8+ T cells from blood. All receptors come from a human donor in good health. Some clones in this sample may be carry-over from other donors' samples. Both conserved end residues are part of each CDR3.

>TRBJ2-1|TRBV20-1
CSARDHRGAYNEQFF
>TRBJ1-6|TRBV7-2
CASSLFVQGSYNSPLHF
>TRBJ1-2|TRBV28
CASSYDRVNTF
>TRBJ1-2|TRBV23-1
CASSQMPGEGYGYTF
>TRBJ2-7|TRBV29-1
CSVTGLAGTYEQYF
>TRBJ2-1|TRBV29-1
CSALWGGNEQFF
>TRBJ2-5|TRBV4-1
CASSQEGRVEETQYF
>TRBJ1-1|TRBV24-1
CATAGGGSRTEAFF
>TRBJ2-5|TRBV15
CATSTPPRETQYF
>TRBJ2-1|TRBV6-1
CASSDTHEQFF
>TRBJ2-7|TRBV23-1
CASSQSETYYEQYF
>TRBJ1-1|TRBV29-1
CSVGDRGRETEAFF
>TRBJ2-7|TRBV15
CATSGDRGYEQYF
>TRBJ2-1|TRBV4-2
CASSQEHNEQFF
>TRBJ1-1|TRBV7-9
CASSPLVGARTEAFF
>TRBJ2-7|TRBV29-1
CSVEQGESYEQYF
>TRBJ2-1|TRBV6-5
CASSRLAGPRNEQFF
>TRBJ2-3|TRBV7-3
CASSYGTSGTDTQYF
>TRBJ2-5|TRBV20-1
CSARDWVGETQYF
>TRBJ2-7|TRBV28
CASSLPDTSYEQYF
>TRBJ2-3|TRBV7-6
CASSFMYGGLNPQYF
>TRBJ2-3|TRBV29-1
CSVELADTQYF
>TRBJ2-7|TRBV27
CASSFGGSLYEQYF
>TRBJ2-1|TRBV5-1
CASSYETSGSYNEQFF
>TRBJ2-7|TRBV7-6
CASSTDGAYYEQYF
>TRBJ2-3|TRBV28
CASSQGLAGGDTQYF
>TRBJ2-7|TRBV7-9
CASSSLGDEQYF
>TRBJ2-7|TRBV14
CASSPGTGGTYEQYF
>TRBJ2-5|TRBV11-3
CASSPRDGPFETQYF
>TRBJ1-2|TRBV6-6
CASSYSWQGANGYTF
>TRBJ1-1|TRBV5-1
CASSLTGTANTEAFF
>TRBJ2-7|TRBV28
CASSQRPWTSVKYEQYF
>TRBJ2-7|TRBV4-1
CASSPTPRVPHEQYF
>TRBJ2-4|TRBV11-2
CASSLALWGAKNIQYF
>TRBJ2-1|TRBV6-2/TRBV6-3
CASSYWTSAYNEQFF
>TRBJ1-2|TRBV5-1
CASSLGQGYNYGYTF
>TRBJ2-7|TRBV19
CASSMTGNLYEQYF
>TRBJ2-2|TRBV24-1
CATSESTGTTGELFF
>TRBJ2-5|TRBV2
CASSYPGGGRETQYF
>TRBJ2-3|TRBV7-9
CASSLENEDTQYF
>TRBJ2-3|TRBV5-6
CASSFDRGGTDTQYF
>TRBJ2-5|TRBV3-1
CASESPRVAGVQETQYF
>TRBJ2-5|TRBV3-1
CASSQEPSGVETQYF
>TRBJ2-7|TRBV3-1
CASSPGFSSYEQYF
>TRBJ2-1|TRBV25-1
CASRGMVWPSSYNEQFF
>TRBJ2-1|TRBV4-2
CASSQEGSGDPNEQFF
>TRBJ2-7|TRBV5-5
CASSPWTVSYEQYF
>TRBJ2-3|TRBV3-1
CASSQDSRDTQYF
>TRBJ1-2|TRBV29-1
CSVEETTGFYGYTF
>TRBJ2-3|TRBV28
CASSLVGGMDTQYF
>TRBJ2-3|TRBV23-1
CASRPGQTTDTQYF
>TRBJ2-7|TRBV18
CASSPRDDRTGDYEQYF
>TRBJ1-3|TRBV7-2
CASSLDSNSGNTIYF
>TRBJ1-1|TRBV4-3
CASSQDTGRGSEAFF
>TRBJ2-7|TRBV4-2
CASSQVMWDSGEQYF